Sequencing of this TCR beta chain was carried out in a study of cytomegalovirus exposure and HLA in healthy donors. Comments on this clone: Its antigen is currently unknown.

Study outcomes and limitations: Later analysis suggested most CMV-associated TCR beta chains were HLA-restricted. Later work showed greater clonal expansion in HLA-associated TCR beta chains than in equally common others. Later on, an analysis showed TCR association rates differing by HLA locus, with DRB1 the most and HLA-C the fewest.

Germline CDR1 and CDR2: SNHLY and FYNNEI. The CDR3 contains 15 residues. It was with 60 Vbeta and 13 Jbeta primers that the PCR ran. The method was immunoSEQ multiplex PCR; TCRdb's version includes in-frame clones alone and lacks a portion of them. The sample consists of approximately 180,000 clones, roughly 73% of them appearing once. Sequencing was carried out using PBMCs. The sequence was collected from a woman aged 25 to 39 in good health and CMV-seronegative. The chain employs TRBV2 and TRBJ2-5, with 10 bases fitting TRBD1. The J call may be incorrect, as the DNA end agrees better with TRBJ2-7. CDR3 coding DNA: TGTGCCAGCAGGTACCGGGACAGGGGAGACTACGAGCAGTACTTC. This sequence encodes CASRYRDRGDYEQYF.